These T cell receptor beta chains were read from a single sample in a study of vaccination and CD4 T cells after COVID-19. The antigens for these receptors are not known. MiXCR, applied by TCRdb to the PCR reads, yields one record per CDR3 protein. In the table there are 8,500 to 10,000 distinct CDR3 sequences, around 59% of which are singletons. The specimen was CD4+ T cells from blood, cultured in vitro. The source is a human donor in good health. Both conserved end residues are part of each CDR3. The order of the fields is clone size, J gene, V gene, D gene, CDR3 DNA, CDR3 protein. D genes are given only for firm matches. Clone size is not always given. Where it is, it says once, few, many or a class for expanded clones.

>once|TRBJ2-5|TRBV12-3/TRBV12-4|NA
TGTGCCAGCAGCCAATCAGGGGTCCAAGAGACCCAGTACTTC
CASSQSGVQETQYF
>NA|TRBJ1-1|TRBV9|NA
TGTGCCAGCAGCGTAGCCTCCCGGCCCGGCACTGAAGCTTTCTTT
CASSVASRPGTEAFF
>NA|TRBJ1-5|TRBV19|NA
TGTGCCAGTAGTATAGAAGGGACAAAAAATCAGCCCCAGCATTTT
CASSIEGTKNQPQHF
>few|TRBJ1-1|TRBV6-5|NA
TGTGCCAGCAGTTACCGTTGGGGGACTGAAGCTTTCTTT
CASSYRWGTEAFF
>NA|TRBJ1-1|TRBV12-5|NA
TGTGCTAGCGCGTGGAGTCGGACTGAAGCTTTCTTT
CASAWSRTEAFF
>few|TRBJ1-2|TRBV7-9|TRBD1
TGTGCCAGCAGCTTAAGGACAGGGGGGGGCTACACCTTC
CASSLRTGGGYTF
>few|TRBJ1-2|TRBV20-1|TRBD1
TGCAGTGCTGCGAGGACAGGGCCCTTAACCTTC
CSAARTGPLTF
>NA|TRBJ2-1|TRBV2|NA
TGTGCCAGCGGGCTGGGAAACTACAATGAGCAGTTCTTC
CASGLGNYNEQFF
>NA|TRBJ1-1|TRBV5-4|NA
TGTGCCAGCAGCTTGGCACAGACCGCCACTGAAGCTTTCTTT
CASSLAQTATEAFF
>few|TRBJ1-6|TRBV12-3/TRBV12-4|NA
TGTGCCAGCAGCAACAGTCAGGGGACTTCAAATTCACCCCTCCACTTT
CASSNSQGTSNSPLHF
>few|TRBJ1-2|TRBV19|NA
TGTGCCAGTAGTACCCTTGTGGAGGGCTCTAACTATGGCTACACCTTC
CASSTLVEGSNYGYTF
>once|TRBJ1-2|TRBV11-2|NA
TGTGCCAGCAGCTTAGTTGGACAGATGGAACGCGGCTACACCTTC
CASSLVGQMERGYTF
>NA|TRBJ2-7|TRBV5-6|TRBD1
TGTGCCAGCAGCCTACGCCACCTTACAGGGGCCGGTAAGGTAGGCGAGCAGTACTTC
CASSLRHLTGAGKVGEQYF
>NA|TRBJ1-5|TRBV6-2/TRBV6-3|NA
TGTGCCTCTTGGGGGAGCGGGGCGATTCTTCAGCCCCAGCATTTT
CASWGSGAILQPQHF
>NA|TRBJ2-5|TRBV7-9|NA
TGTGCCAGCAGCTTAGGCGAGGTCCTTGGCGGAGAGACCCAGTACTTC
CASSLGEVLGGETQYF
>NA|TRBJ2-5|TRBV18|TRBD1
TGTGCCAGCTCATCCGGGACAGGGAAGATGACCCAGTACTTC
CASSSGTGKMTQYF
>NA|TRBJ2-1|TRBV7-8|TRBD1
TGTGCCAGCTTCCGTGGACAGGGAACCTACAATGAGCAGTTCTTC
CASFRGQGTYNEQFF
>NA|TRBJ1-3|TRBV5-1|NA
TGCGCCAGCAGCCCAGGAGGGGTGCGGGACACCATATATTTT
CASSPGGVRDTIYF
>NA|TRBJ2-7|TRBV12-3/TRBV12-4|NA
TGTGCCAGCAGTTTTTCCTCCCGCCCGGGTGGAGGCGAGCAGTACTTC
CASSFSSRPGGGEQYF
>NA|TRBJ2-7|TRBV20-1|NA
TGCAGTGCTACCCTCGTGCGTATCGGGTACGAGCAGTACTTC
CSATLVRIGYEQYF
>NA|TRBJ2-1|TRBV7-2|TRBD2
TGTGCCAGCAGCCCGGCTAGCGGGAGGCCGTTTAGGGAGCAGTTCTTC
CASSPASGRPFREQFF
>few|TRBJ1-5|TRBV6-1|NA
TGTGCCAGCAGTGCGTCTGAGTGGGGCAATCAGCCCCAGCATTTT
CASSASEWGNQPQHF
>few|TRBJ2-7|TRBV4-2|NA
TGTGCCAGCAGGCCAGCCCTCGACCTCTACGAGCAGTACTTC
CASRPALDLYEQYF
>few|TRBJ2-5|TRBV7-2|NA
TGTGCCAGCAGCTTAGGGGGCGTGGTCACGACCCAGTACTTC
CASSLGGVVTTQYF
>NA|TRBJ2-2|TRBV27|NA
TGTGCCAGCAGTTTAGGGGGCCGTTTGACCGGGGAGCTGTTTTTT
CASSLGGRLTGELFF
>few|TRBJ1-1|TRBV28|NA
TGTGCCAGCAGTTTACAGGACACTGAAGCTTTCTTT
CASSLQDTEAFF
>NA|TRBJ1-5|TRBV19|NA
TGTGCCAGTAGTCTTCGGGGGCAGCCCCAGCATTTT
CASSLRGQPQHF
>NA|TRBJ2-3|TRBV25-1|TRBD1
TGTGCCAGCAGCCGGGACAGGGGGCGAAGCACAGATACGCAGTATTTC
CASSRDRGRSTDTQYF
>few|TRBJ1-1|TRBV12-3/TRBV12-4|TRBD1
TGTGCCAGCATGGGACAGGTGGGCACTGAAGCTTTCTTT
CASMGQVGTEAFF
>few|TRBJ2-3|TRBV7-2|TRBD2
TGTGCCAGCAGCTCCGGACTAGCAAGCACAGATACGCAGTATTTT
CASSSGLASTDTQYF
>NA|TRBJ1-4|TRBV10-2|NA
TGCGCCAGCAGTGAATCCGTGGGCAGGCTGGAACTGTTTTTT
CASSESVGRLELFF